In its sample, the clone carrying this T cell receptor beta chain was seen many times. The antigen remains undetermined. The 5'RACE method, run with constant-segment primers, produced TCR alpha and TCR beta cDNA libraries (carrying sample barcodes and UMIs). From the 5' RACE reads, TCRdb called clonotypes with MiXCR, one entry per CDR3 protein. The sample has some 120,000 distinct CDR3 sequences; approximately 6.3% are singletons. This specimen comes from a study of T-cell memory formation after mild COVID-19. About the study: Largely, TCR clusters stayed within a single donor. Study-wide results and caveats: From day 15 to 85, contracting clones were balanced between CD4 and CD8, whereas later expanders leaned toward CD4+. The study found contracting CD4+ clones mainly in CM and EM and contracting CD8+ clones in EMRA.

V was clipped by 2 bases and J by 8 bases, with 16 bases between them. The CDR3 spans 14 residues. Germline CDR1 reads SGHRS; CDR2 reads YFSETQ. The TCR was taken from an adult woman who had mild COVID-19 (a few samples of this study predate the infection). Cell type and time point are not known. Specimen: PBMCs or a T cell subset sorted from them (not recorded which). J is TRBJ1-2 and V is TRBV5-1; D possibly corresponds to TRBD1 (6 bases). The CDR3 DNA reads TGCGCCAGCAGCTTTCTCAGTCAGGGGCAGGGCTACACCTTC. Amino acids: CASSFLSQGQGYTF. The full variable domain, completed using reference TRBV5-1 and TRBJ1-2, is KAGVTQTPRYLIKTRGQQVTLSCSPISGHRSVSWYQQTPGQGLQFLFEYFSETQRNKGNFPGRFSGRQFSNSRSEMNVSTLELGDSALYLCASSFLSQGQGYTFGSGTRLTVV.